Shown below are 3 T cell receptor beta chains from a single sample sequenced in a study of T cells after yellow fever vaccination. TCRdb reprocessed the 5' RACE reads with MiXCR, giving one entry per CDR3 protein. Seen here are fewer than 450,000 distinct CDR3 sequences, more than 9% observed once, and the top ten hold about 17%. The sample in question was PBMCs, obtained on the day of the first yellow fever vaccination. The source of these receptors is a man between 18 and 35 years old who received the YFV17D yellow fever vaccine.

This clonotype was seen a few times. The chain couples TRBV7-9 to TRBJ2-7; D remains ambiguous. The germline V gene encodes CDR1 SEHNR and CDR2 FQNEAQ (reference sequence). The germline V and J ends were trimmed by 1 base and 8 bases, with 15 bases remaining between them. This CDR3 has 14 residues. The CDR3 sequence is CASSLGVVYGKQYF. In nucleotides, the CDR3 is TGTGCCAGCAGCTTAGGAGTAGTGTATGGAAAGCAGTACTTC.

J is TRBJ1-1 and V is TRBV15, with a possible D match to TRBD1 (5 bases). The CDR3 totals 14 residues. V gave up 4 bases and J gave up 4 bases, with 13 bases separating them. The germline V gene has CDR1 LNHNV and CDR2 YYDKDF (reference sequence). CDR3 bases: TGTGCCACCAGCATAAGCCCGGGGGGCACTGAAGCTTTCTTT. Translating gives CATSISPGGTEAFF. Combining the CDR3 with reference TRBV15 and TRBJ1-1 gives the whole variable domain DAMVIQNPRYQVTQFGKPVTLSCSQTLNHNVMYWYQQKSSQAPKLLFHYYDKDFNNEADTPDNFQSRRPNTSFCFLDIRSPGLGDTAMYLCATSISPGGTEAFFGQGTRLTVV.

In nucleotides, the CDR3 is TGTGCCAGCAGCCCACAATTGGCTCAGGTGGATACGCAGTATTTT. Translated: CASSPQLAQVDTQYF. V usage is TRBV5-4 and J usage is TRBJ2-3, with D hard to call. Trimming shortened V by 4 bases and J by 6 bases, and 18 bases separated the two germline ends. The CDR3 loop spans 15 amino acids. Germline V gene lookup returns CDR1 SGHNT and CDR2 YYREEE (reference sequence).